This T cell receptor (beta chain) was captured in a study of response to subunit inactivated influenza vaccine. As for this clonotype: Its matching antigen is unknown.

This CDR3 spans 15 amino acids. V dropped 4 bases and J dropped 8; count of bases not matched to a gene: 10. Germline V gene sequence: CDR1 MNHEY, CDR2 SMNVEV (reference sequence). General study findings and limits: Each seasonal influenza vaccination recruits few new T cells, the authors suggested.

TCRdb redid the calling of the RT-PCR reads with MiXCR, one entry per CDR3 protein. The sample includes approximately 530,000 distinct CDR3 sequences, 7.2% of them seen just once. V and J are TRBV27 and TRBJ2-1; 8 positions match TRBD1. This clonotype originated in a man aged 50 to 69 who received an inactivated influenza vaccine. Source: PBMCs from blood, taken around 25 months after vaccination. The CDR3: CASSWTGHAIYEQFF. In DNA, the CDR3 is TGTGCCAGCAGTTGGACAGGGCATGCAATATATGAGCAGTTCTTC.